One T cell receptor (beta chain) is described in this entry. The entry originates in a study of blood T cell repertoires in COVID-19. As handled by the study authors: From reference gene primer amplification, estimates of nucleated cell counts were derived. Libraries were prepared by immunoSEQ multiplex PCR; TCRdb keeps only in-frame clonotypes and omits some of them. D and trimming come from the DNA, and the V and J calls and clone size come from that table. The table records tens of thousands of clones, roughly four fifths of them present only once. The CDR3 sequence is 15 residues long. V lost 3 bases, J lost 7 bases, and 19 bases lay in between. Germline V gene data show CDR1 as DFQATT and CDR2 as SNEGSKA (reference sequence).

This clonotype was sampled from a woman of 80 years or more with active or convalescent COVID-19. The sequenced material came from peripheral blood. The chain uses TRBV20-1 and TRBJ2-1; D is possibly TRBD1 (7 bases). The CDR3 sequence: CSASRGSGGRNEQFF. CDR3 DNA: TGCAGTGCTAGTAGGGGGTCAGGGGGGAGGAATGAGCAGTTCTTC.